The clone carrying this T cell receptor (beta chain) was seen only a few times. Its antigen is unknown. Using a J-beta primer mix together with a sample-barcoded 5' primer, a second PCR was run for roughly 7 to 12 cycles. Every cDNA was tagged by a template-switch adaptor with 12 random nucleotides. Individual samples furnished no less than 2.5 million CDR3-containing paired-end reads apiece. TCRdb re-called the 5' RACE reads through MiXCR, storing one row per CDR3 protein. The sample carries about 290,000 distinct CDR3 sequences, around 27% recorded once. These data belong to a study of blood T cells in healthy people across ages. Study-level results: Samples with more naive T cells showed higher observed beta diversity.

V dropped 6 bases and J dropped 5; count of bases not matched to a gene: 8. Per germline, CDR1 SGHAT and CDR2 FQNNGV. This CDR3 has 14 residues. The J gene is TRBJ2-7, the V gene TRBV11-2; 9 bases fit TRBD2. Sequencing was performed on blood. This clonotype was obtained from a woman in her 70s in good health. CDR3 region: CASSSGSADHEQYF. The CDR3 DNA is TGTGCCAGCAGTAGCGGGAGCGCAGACCACGAGCAGTACTTC.